These 18 T cell receptor beta chains originate from one sample sequenced in a study of CD8+ T cells in alopecia areata. Treatment here: oral pan-JAK inhibitor, 5-10 mg twice daily. Extraction and reverse transcription of RNA yielded cDNA as the sequencing template. Profiling relied on immunoSEQ multiplex PCR, and the TCRdb table lists in-frame clones only, not all of them. The sample yields roughly 110,000 clones, 50% to 75% seen once. The sequenced sample was CD8+ T cells sorted from blood, obtained at week 24, from a patient treated with tofacitinib. These receptors all come from a human donor with alopecia areata.

The gene calls are TRBV6-5 and TRBJ2-5; TRBD2 matches 12 bases. Germline CDR1 MNHEY, CDR2 SVGAGI. After removal of 4 bases from V and 5 bases from J, the junction contained 5 bases not matched to a gene. The CDR3 is 15 residues long. This CDR3 reads CASSSLAGGPETQYF. The CDR3 nucleotides read TGTGCCAGCAGTTCTCTAGCGGGGGGGCCGGAGACCCAGTACTTC.

This chain links TRBV15 with TRBJ2-1; perhaps TRBD1 as D (5 bases). CDR1 is LNHNV, CDR2 YYDKDF, per germline (reference sequence). The CDR3 covers 14 residues. V was pared by 6 bases and J by 2 bases, with 11 bases between. In DNA form, the CDR3 reads TGTGCCACCAGGATTGCAGGGACCTACAATGAGCAGTTCTTC. It yields the protein CATRIAGTYNEQFF. Full variable domain (missing parts from reference TRBV15 and TRBJ2-1): DAMVIQNPRYQVTQFGKPVTLSCSQTLNHNVMYWYQQKSSQAPKLLFHYYDKDFNNEADTPDNFQSRRPNTSFCFLDIRSPGLGDTAMYLCATRIAGTYNEQFFGPGTRLTVL.

This clone has a single count. J is TRBJ1-1 and V is TRBV29-1; 8 positions match TRBD1. After removal of 8 bases from V and 3 bases from J, the junction contained 14 bases not matched to a gene. The CDR3 extends over 15 amino acids. Germline V gene data show CDR1 as SQVTM and CDR2 as ANQGSEA. The DNA for the CDR3 is TGCAGCCCCGTATGGCAGGGGGCAGGGGACACTGAAGCTTTCTTT. Its translation is CSPVWQGAGDTEAFF.

The sample holds a few counts of this clone. V gene TRBV5-6 combines with J gene TRBJ2-7; unclear D gene. Looked up from germline, CDR1 is SGHDT and CDR2 is YYEEEE. The CDR3 is 14 amino acids. V lost 4 bases and J lost 2, with 13 bases in between. The CDR3 sequence is CASSPRGIPYEQYF. Here the CDR3 DNA reads TGTGCCAGCAGCCCCCGTGGGATTCCCTACGAGCAGTACTTC.

This clone was recorded a few times. V gene TRBV2 combines with J gene TRBJ2-1, with a weak D call TRBD2 (6 bases). The V and J ends lost 10 bases and 4 bases respectively, with 14 bases between them. The CDR3 extends over 13 amino acids. Germline V gene data show CDR1 as SNHLY and CDR2 as FYNNEI. CDR3 sequence: CAILTGLYNEQFF. The DNA of the CDR3 is TGTGCCATCCTCACGGGACTTTACAATGAGCAGTTCTTC. Looking up the rest from reference TRBV2 and TRBJ2-1 gives the full variable domain: EPEVTQTPSHQVTQMGQEVILRCVPISNHLYFYWYRQILGQKVEFLVSFYNNEISEKSEIFDDQFSVERPDGSNFTLKIRSTKLEDSAMYFCAILTGLYNEQFFGPGTRLTVL.

The chain combines TRBV29-1 with TRBJ2-5; D remains ambiguous. V was cut by 7 bases and J by 4 bases, with 10 bases left in between. This CDR3 spans 11 amino acids. CDR1 SQVTM and CDR2 ANQGSEA come from the germline V gene. DNA for the CDR3: TGCAGCGGGGATCACTTAGAGACCCAGTACTTC. As protein: CSGDHLETQYF.

The genes are TRBV6-5 and TRBJ2-1; tentative D call: TRBD1 (6 bases). V was cut by 0 bases and J by 13 bases, with 10 bases left in between. The CDR3 length is 12 residues. CDR1 and CDR2 (germline): MNHEY, SVGAGI. The CDR3 DNA sequence: TGTGCCAGCAGTTACTCATCAGGGGTCCAGTTCTTC. Amino acids: CASSYSSGVQFF.

This clone was observed a handful of times. The CDR3 here is CSVEAGSPYEQYF. The CDR3 coding sequence is TGCAGCGTTGAAGCCGGGTCTCCCTACGAGCAGTACTTC. The J gene is TRBJ2-7, the V gene TRBV29-1; D ambiguous. V was trimmed by 1 base and J by 2 bases, leaving 9 bases between them. The CDR3 has 13 residues. CDR1 and CDR2 (germline): SQVTM, ANQGSEA.

This chain connects TRBV13 to TRBJ2-7; tentative D call: TRBD1 (6 bases). The CDR3 has 15 amino acids. Trimming left V 5 bases short and J 5 bases short, with 19 bases between. The germline V gene encodes CDR1 PRHDT and CDR2 FYEKMQ (reference sequence). The DNA of the CDR3 is TGTGCCAGCAGCCCGAGGGGGAATGGCCTCAACGAGCAGTACTTC. This translates into CASSPRGNGLNEQYF.

The genes are TRBV6-5 and TRBJ2-1; D unclear. Per germline, CDR1 MNHEY and CDR2 SVGAGI. V was clipped by 8 bases and J by 4 bases, with 9 bases between them. The length of the CDR3 is 12 residues. CDR3 sequence (DNA): TGTGCCAGCCGAGGAGAATACAATGAGCAGTTCTTC. Translated: CASRGEYNEQFF.

This chain uses TRBV30 with TRBJ2-5; TRBD1 matches 9 bases. Germline V gene sequence: CDR1 GTSNPN, CDR2 SVGIG (reference sequence). V was clipped by 2 bases and J by 11 bases; unmatched bases: 15. CDR3 length: 15 residues. The CDR3 loop is CAWSWRPGQGVEQYF. The CDR3 nucleotides are TGTGCCTGGAGTTGGAGACCGGGACAGGGTGTTGAGCAGTACTTC.

This clone was seen a few times. V and J are TRBV19 and TRBJ2-7, with D hard to call. The germline V and J ends were trimmed by 5 bases and 7 bases, with 15 bases remaining between them. The CDR3 consists of 13 residues. Germline V lookup: CDR1 LNHDA, CDR2 SQIVND (reference sequence). Here the CDR3 DNA reads TGTGCCAGTAGTCACGACGGTACGGAAGAGCAGTACTTC. Amino acids: CASSHDGTEEQYF.

This clone was recorded a few times. The V call is TRBV30, the J call TRBJ1-2, with TRBD1 matching 7 bases. This CDR3 comprises 16 residues. The germline V gene encodes CDR1 GTSNPN and CDR2 SVGIG (reference sequence). The V gene end was trimmed by 0 bases and the J gene end by 0 bases; junction bases not matched to a gene: 7. The CDR3, as DNA: TGTGCCTGGAGTGTAGACAGGGAGTGGGCTAACTATGGCTACACCTTC. Its translation: CAWSVDREWANYGYTF.

The chain links TRBV27 to TRBJ2-5, with 7 bases that match TRBD1. V was pared by 3 bases and J by 5 bases, with 6 bases of the junction left unmatched. The CDR3 is 14 amino acids. Germline V gives CDR1 MNHEY, CDR2 SMNVEV (reference sequence). CDR3: CASSFLGGGETQYF. The DNA of the CDR3 is TGTGCCAGCAGTTTTTTAGGGGGCGGGGAGACCCAGTACTTC.

The V call is TRBV29-1, the J call TRBJ1-2; TRBD1 matches at 7 bases. Germline V CDR1 and CDR2: SQVTM, ANQGSEA. The CDR3 has 14 residues. The trim removed 3 bases at V and 8 bases at J, leaving 12 bases unmatched. This chain's CDR3 is CSVDWDSPYAGYTF. In nucleotides, the CDR3 is TGCAGCGTTGACTGGGACAGTCCTTACGCGGGCTACACCTTC. Full variable domain (outside the CDR3, taken from reference TRBV29-1 and TRBJ1-2): SAVISQKPSRDICQRGTSLTIQCQVDSQVTMMFWYRQQPGQSLTLIATANQGSEATYESGFVIDKFPISRPNLTFSTLTVSNMSPEDSSIYLCSVDWDSPYAGYTFGSGTRLTVV.

This clone was observed a handful of times. The chain employs TRBV6-5 and TRBJ1-5, with D maybe TRBD1 (5 bases). V was shortened by 2 bases and J by 0 bases, with 11 bases between the two germline ends. CDR1 MNHEY and CDR2 SVGAGI come from the germline V gene. The CDR3 covers 16 residues. In nucleotides, the CDR3 is TGTGCCAGCAGTTACGAGGGACCCGCTAGCAATCAGCCCCAGCATTTT. Amino acid sequence: CASSYEGPASNQPQHF.

This clone was observed a few times. The rearrangement uses TRBV6-1 and TRBJ2-3, with 14 bases matching TRBD2. Germline V gives CDR1 MNHNS, CDR2 SASEGT. The ends lost 6 bases at V and 6 bases at J; junction bases unmatched: 5. The CDR3 sequence is 15 residues long. This chain's CDR3 is CASSQTSGGADTQYF. DNA of the CDR3: TGTGCCAGCAGCCAGACTAGCGGGGGGGCGGATACGCAGTATTTT.

Of note for this clone: The junction departs from the called germline gene at one end, perhaps through a read error. This sequence joins TRBV10-2 and TRBJ2-7, with D unresolved. The V gene's germline CDR1 is WSHSY and CDR2 SAAADI. The CDR3 spans 12 residues. CDR3 protein: CASTESAYEQYF. CDR3 nucleotides: TGCGCCAGCACTGAGTCCGCCTACGAGCAGTACTTC.